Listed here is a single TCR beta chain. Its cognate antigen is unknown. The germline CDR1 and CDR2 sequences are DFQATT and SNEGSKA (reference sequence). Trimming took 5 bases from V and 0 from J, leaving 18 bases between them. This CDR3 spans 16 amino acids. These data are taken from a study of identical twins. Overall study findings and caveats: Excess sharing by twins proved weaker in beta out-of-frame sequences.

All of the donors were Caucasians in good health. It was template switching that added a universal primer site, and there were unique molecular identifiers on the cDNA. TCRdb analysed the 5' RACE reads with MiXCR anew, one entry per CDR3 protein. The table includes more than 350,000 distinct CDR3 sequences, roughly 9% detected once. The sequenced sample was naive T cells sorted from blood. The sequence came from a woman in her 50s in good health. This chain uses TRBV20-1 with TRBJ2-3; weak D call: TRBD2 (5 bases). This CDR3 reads CSAEGDGQTSTDTQYF. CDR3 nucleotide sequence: TGCAGTGCTGAGGGTGACGGGCAGACTAGCACAGATACGCAGTATTTT.